This T cell receptor beta chain was captured by sequencing in a study of blood T cell repertoires in COVID-19. This CDR3 comprises 13 residues. The V gene's germline CDR1 is KGHSH and CDR2 LQKENI. The V end lost 6 bases, the J end lost 1 base, and 9 bases lay between the germline ends. Here immunoSEQ multiplex PCR was the method, and the copy in TCRdb shows in-frame clones only, minus some. The sample lists 250,000 to 300,000 clones; approximately 85% were seen once. The rearrangement uses TRBV18 and TRBJ1-1; weak D call: TRBD1 (5 bases). Sequenced input: PBMCs or T cells enriched from blood (not recorded which). This TCR was sampled from a woman aged 45-59 years who had recovered from COVID-19. This CDR3 reads CASSGQENTEAFF. CDR3 bases: TGTGCCAGCTCGGGGCAGGAGAACACTGAAGCTTTCTTT.